These 26 T cell receptor beta chains originate from one sample sequenced in a study of CD8+ T cells in alopecia areata (dated by TCRdb to 2016 to 2019). Library generation was performed with the immunoSEQ multiplex PCR assay. RNA was extracted from all samples and reverse transcribed into cDNA, which served as template for TCR sequencing. TCRdb mirrors the immuneACCESS table, restricted to in-frame sequences. Some clones are absent from its copies; in checked studies, under half trace to an unresolved V gene, and the reason for the others is unknown. This sample holds about 19,000 clones in total, without any singletons. Clones ranked in the top ten supply approximately 31% of the sample. Cells from mouse cutaneous lymph nodes were pooled, stained for CD4, CD8alpha, NKG2D, NKG2ACE and other markers, and then sorted on a BD Influx. The sequencing input was CD8+ T cells sorted from a lymph node. The receptors here all came from a C3H/HeJ mouse with alopecia areata. The strain's MHC haplotype is H2-k.

This clone has only a few counts. The germline and genes are mouse ones. Sequencing ends 4 residues short of the CDR3 end; the germline J gene provides the rest. The V and J genes are TRBV19 and TRBJ2-5; 9 bases line up with TRBD2. This CDR3 has 13 amino acids. Germline V lookup: CDR1 FNHDT, CDR2 SITEND (reference sequence). The CDR3 loop is CASNRDWEDTQYF. Incomplete CDR3 DNA: TGTGCCAGCAACCGGGACTGGGAAGAC.

This clone was counted many times. Gene names are mouse gene names. With the read ending 4 residues before the CDR3 end, the germline J gene is used to fill in that end. The chain recombines TRBV19 with TRBJ2-3; TRBD2 matches 8 bases. This CDR3 contains 15 residues. J was trimmed by 0 bases and V by 5 bases; bases with no gene match: 5. Germline loops: CDR1 FNHDT, CDR2 SITEND (reference sequence). The CDR3 DNA, read in part, is TGTGCCAGCAGAAACTGGGGGCCTAGTGCAGAA. Translated: CASRNWGPSAE. The complete CDR3 sequence is CASRNWGPSAETLYF.

This clone has a handful of counts. The gene names given are mouse names. The CDR3 goes on 4 residues after the read ends, and that part is filled in from the germline J gene. The rearrangement joins TRBV1 to TRBJ2-7, with TRBD2 identical over 9 bases. CDR3 length: 16 residues. The ends lost 4 bases at V and 0 bases at J; junction bases unmatched: 7. Germline assignment: CDR1 NSQYPW and CDR2 LRSPGD (reference sequence). CDR3 sequence reads: CTCSGRDWVSSYEQYF. The CDR3 DNA, read in part, is TGCACCTGCAGTGGCCGGGACTGGGTCAGCTCCTAT.

This clone is medium-sized by share. All gene names here are mouse names. The CDR3 is cut off 4 residues early in the read; its end comes from the germline J gene. The chain links TRBV1 to TRBJ2-3, with D perhaps matching TRBD1 (6 bases). V shed 1 base and J shed 1 base, with 12 bases lying between them. The CDR3 spans 16 residues. Germline CDR1 NSQYPW, CDR2 LRSPGD (reference sequence). CDR3 DNA (partial): TGCACCTGCAGTGCAGTTTGGGGACAAGGTGCAGAA. This codes for CTCSAVWGQGAE. The whole CDR3 reads CTCSAVWGQGAETLYF.

As to this clone: These gene names are mouse names. The read terminates 4 residues before the CDR3 end, so the remaining end is supplied by the germline J gene. The chain combines TRBV19 with TRBJ2-2; possible D gene TRBD1, 5 bases. The V and J ends lost 7 bases and 5 bases respectively, with 9 bases between them. Looked up from germline, CDR1 is FNHDT and CDR2 is SITEND (reference sequence). The CDR3 totals 12 residues. The CDR3: CASEEGTGQLYF. CDR3 DNA, as far as it was read: TGTGCCAGCGAAGAGGGGACCGGG.

This clone has a count of ten or more. Mouse gene names and germline throughout. Read coverage stops 4 residues before the CDR3 terminus; the germline J gene supplies the remainder. The chain is built from TRBV13-3 and TRBJ2-1; 9 nucleotides line up with TRBD1. Losses at the gene ends were 6 bases for V and 5 bases for J; bases not matched to a gene: 3. Germline V CDR1 and CDR2: NNHDY, SYVADS. The CDR3 covers 13 residues. CDR3 residues: CASNRDRDAEQFF. The part of the CDR3 DNA that was read is TGTGCCAGCAACCGGGACAGGGATGCT.

This clone was seen more than once but under ten times. Genes and germline are mouse. The CDR3 is cut off 4 residues early in the read; its end comes from the germline J gene. This chain uses TRBV13-1 with TRBJ1-1, with TRBD1 identical over 9 bases. The germline V gene encodes CDR1 NSHNY and CDR2 SYGAGN. V shed 3 bases and J 0 bases; nucleotides not matched to a gene: 6. The CDR3 extends over 16 amino acids. The sequenced part of the CDR3 DNA is TGTGCCAGCAGTGCCCTCCGGGACAGGGCAAACACA. It yields the protein CASSALRDRANT. From start to end, the CDR3 is CASSALRDRANTEVFF.

With respect to this clone: Mouse gene names apply. The sequenced fragment ends 4 residues before the CDR3 boundary, so the rest is inferred from the germline J gene. The rearrangement links TRBV17 to TRBJ2-1; 12 bases agree with TRBD2. This CDR3 has 17 residues. V gave up 0 bases and J gave up 1 base; unmatched junction bases: 1. CDR1 is MNHDT, CDR2 YYDKIL, per germline. CDR3 sequence: CASSREGLGGNYAEQFF. Incomplete CDR3 DNA: TGTGCTAGCAGTAGAGAGGGACTGGGGGGAAACTATGCT.

There are many counts of this clone. Gene names are the mouse ones. The read ends 4 residues before the CDR3 terminus; that terminus is restored from the germline J gene. This sequence joins TRBV13-3 and TRBJ2-2, with 13 bases matching TRBD2. From germline, CDR1 is NNHDY and CDR2 SYVADS. This CDR3 is 17 amino acids long. V shed 5 bases, J shed 0 bases, and the junction held 4 bases outside the gene matches. The CDR3 DNA, read in part, is TGTGCCAGCAGCTCCGGGACTGGGGGGGCAAACACCGGG. Its translation is CASSSGTGGANTG. The whole CDR3 protein is CASSSGTGGANTGQLYF.

This clone has a handful of counts. Germline and genes here are mouse. The CDR3 end falls 4 residues outside the read, so it is completed with the germline J gene. The chain links TRBV1 to TRBJ2-7, with 8 bases matching TRBD2. The germline gives CDR1 NSQYPW, CDR2 LRSPGD (reference sequence). The CDR3 contains 15 residues. CDR3 loop: CTCSADSGGTYEQYF. The sequenced CDR3 bases are TGCACCTGCAGTGCAGATTCTGGGGGGACGTAT. The variable domain in full, completed from reference TRBV1 and TRBJ2-7, reads VTLLEQNPRWRLVPRGQAVNLRCILKNSQYPWMSWYQQDLQKQLQWLFTLRSPGDKEVKSLPGADYLATRVTDTELRLQVANMSQGRTLYCTCSADSGGTYEQYFGPGTRLTVL.

This clone has a count of ten or more. Gene names follow the mouse nomenclature. The read ends 4 residues early relative to the CDR3; the germline J gene fills the gap. The chain uses TRBV13-3 and TRBJ1-4; 10 bases map to TRBD1. Germline trimming cut 3 bases from V and 4 bases from J; bases unmatched to any gene: 3. This CDR3 spans 15 amino acids. Per the germline V gene, CDR1 is NNHDY and CDR2 is SYVADS. The sequenced part of the CDR3 DNA is TGTGCCAGCAGTGTGGGACAGGGGAACAACGAA. It encodes CASSVGQGNNE. From start to end, the CDR3 is CASSVGQGNNERLFF.

In the case of this clone: The listed genes are named as in mouse. The sequence runs out 4 residues before the end of the CDR3; the remainder is reconstructed from the germline J gene. This rearrangement joins TRBV19 to TRBJ2-1; 9 bases line up with TRBD1. The CDR3 contains 13 residues. Per germline, CDR1 FNHDT and CDR2 SITEND (reference sequence). CDR3 residues: CASTTTGGSEQFF. CDR3 bases read: TGTGCCAGCACCACGACAGGGGGGTCT. Full variable domain (missing parts from reference TRBV19 and TRBJ2-1): GGIITQTPKFLIGQEGQKLTLKCQQNFNHDTMYWYRQDSGKGLRLIYYSITENDLQKGDLSEGYDASREKKSSFSLTVTSAQKNEMAVFLCASTTTGGSEQFFGPGTRLTVL.

With regard to this clone: Any gene name here is a mouse gene name. The CDR3 end lies 4 residues beyond the end of the read and is filled in from the germline J gene. V and J are TRBV1 and TRBJ1-4; 7 bases match TRBD1. CDR1 is NSQYPW and CDR2 is LRSPGD in the germline V gene (reference sequence). This CDR3 region has 15 residues. The V and J ends lost 6 bases and 0 bases, in that order; junction bases with no gene match: 4. The CDR3 spells CTCSVGTVSNERLFF. The part of the CDR3 DNA that was read is TGCACCTGCAGCGTAGGGACAGTTTCCAACGAA.

This clone was found a few times. The germline and genes are mouse ones. Read data end 4 residues before the CDR3 end; the end is taken from the germline J gene. The gene calls are TRBV1 and TRBJ2-5; tentatively, D is TRBD1 (7 bases). Germline V CDR1 and CDR2: NSQYPW, LRSPGD (reference sequence). This CDR3 contains 17 residues. V was pared by 0 bases and J by 1 base, with 14 bases between. CDR3 DNA, as far as it was read: TGCACCTGCAGTGCAGAGAAGGGGGCGAGGGACCAAGAC. It codes for CTCSAEKGARDQD. The whole CDR3 reads CTCSAEKGARDQDTQYF. Full variable domain (rest looked up from reference TRBV1 and TRBJ2-5): VTLLEQNPRWRLVPRGQAVNLRCILKNSQYPWMSWYQQDLQKQLQWLFTLRSPGDKEVKSLPGADYLATRVTDTELRLQVANMSQGRTLYCTCSAEKGARDQDTQYFGPGTRLLVL.

Points on this clone: Gene names and germline refer to mouse. The CDR3 end is not reached by the read, which stops 4 residues before it; the germline J gene fills it in. The genes are TRBV5 and TRBJ2-1, with 10 bases aligning to TRBD2. The germline CDR1 and CDR2 sequences are LGHNA and YNLKQL (reference sequence). The V and J ends lost 3 bases and 6 bases, in that order; junction bases with no gene match: 5. The CDR3 covers 15 residues. The DNA read from the CDR3 is TGTGCCAGCAGCCAGAACTGGGGGGGATTTGCT. It is translated as CASSQNWGGFA. The CDR3 as a whole reads CASSQNWGGFAEQFF.

This clone was observed at least ten times. Gene labels here are mouse ones. The CDR3 end lies 4 residues beyond the end of the read and is filled in from the germline J gene. This chain joins TRBV19 and TRBJ2-1; 8 nucleotides agree with TRBD2. Germline V gene sequence: CDR1 FNHDT, CDR2 SITEND (reference sequence). This CDR3 has 15 amino acids. Incomplete CDR3 DNA: TGTGCCAGCAGTATAGGAAACTGGGGGTCCTCT. Translating it yields CASSIGNWGSS. The CDR3, in full, reads CASSIGNWGSSEQFF.

Comments on this clone: Genes and germline are mouse. The read comes to an end 4 residues before the CDR3 does, leaving the germline J gene to fill in the end. V gene TRBV16 combines with J gene TRBJ1-1, with D perhaps TRBD1 (6 bases). CDR3 length equals 12 residues. CDR1 and CDR2 (germline): SGHSA, FRNQAP. This CDR3 is CASSSQGKEVFF. The DNA read from the CDR3 is TGTGCAAGCAGCTCTCAGGGGAAA.

A word on this clone: Each gene name is a mouse one. The CDR3 is cut off 4 residues early in the read; its end comes from the germline J gene. The chain links TRBV19 to TRBJ2-1, with TRBD2 matching over 7 bases. V gave up 3 bases and J gave up 3 bases; unmatched junction bases: 3. This CDR3 has 14 residues. The germline CDR1 and CDR2 sequences are FNHDT and SITEND (reference sequence). The CDR3 loop reads CASSTRTGYAEQFF. The DNA read from the CDR3 is TGTGCCAGCAGTACCCGGACTGGCTATGCT. Supplemented by reference TRBV19 and TRBJ2-1, the full variable domain reads GGIITQTPKFLIGQEGQKLTLKCQQNFNHDTMYWYRQDSGKGLRLIYYSITENDLQKGDLSEGYDASREKKSSFSLTVTSAQKNEMAVFLCASSTRTGYAEQFFGPGTRLTVL.

Comment on this clone: These gene names are mouse names. Read coverage stops 4 residues before the CDR3 terminus; the germline J gene supplies the remainder. The chain links TRBV19 to TRBJ2-2; D is uncertain. CDR3 size: 14 residues. Germline CDR1 and CDR2: FNHDT and SITEND (reference sequence). Deletions cut 3 bases from V and 6 bases from J, with 12 bases between. The CDR3 DNA, read in part, is TGTGCCAGCAGTACAGGAACAGTGGCCGGG. This encodes CASSTGTVAG. The whole CDR3 sequence reads CASSTGTVAGQLYF.

A few counts support this clone. These gene names are mouse names. The read comes to an end 4 residues before the CDR3 does, leaving the germline J gene to fill in the end. The chain uses TRBV1 and TRBJ2-1, with D possibly being TRBD2 (5 bases). Germline V gene lookup returns CDR1 NSQYPW and CDR2 LRSPGD (reference sequence). Between the trimmed V and J ends, which lost 0 bases and 2 bases, there was a span of 11 bases. The CDR3 sequence is 16 residues long. The covered CDR3 bases are TGCACCTGCAGTGCAGATATAACTGGCCACTATGCT. It translates to CTCSADITGHYA. Given in full, the CDR3 is CTCSADITGHYAEQFF.

This clone has a handful of counts. TCRdb's protein does not match the DNA translation at residue 13; the protein provided is translated from the DNA. All gene names here are mouse names. The read ends 3 residues shy of where the CDR3 ends; the end is completed using the germline J gene. The chain joins TRBV1 to TRBJ1-3; perhaps TRBD1 as D (6 bases). This CDR3 region has 16 residues. Deletions cut 1 base from V and 2 bases from J, with 12 bases between. Per germline, CDR1 NSQYPW and CDR2 LRSPGD (reference sequence). The CDR3 loop is CTCSAGGGGPGNTLYF. CDR3 DNA (partial): TGCACCTGCAGTGCAGGAGGTGGGGGGCCTGGAAATACG.

This clone was seen repeatedly, ten times or more. The germline and genes are mouse ones. The CDR3 end falls 4 residues outside the read, so it is completed with the germline J gene. V is TRBV5 and J is TRBJ1-1; TRBD1 aligns across 9 bases. The germline CDR1 and CDR2 sequences are LGHNA and YNLKQL (reference sequence). The CDR3 contains 14 residues. Trimming took 2 bases from V and 4 from J; bases not matched to a gene: 2. CDR3 sequence reads: CASSQPGQGTEVFF. The sequenced part of the CDR3 DNA is TGTGCCAGCAGCCAACCGGGACAGGGCACA.

The table lists this clone with many counts. Each gene name is a mouse one. From the germline J gene comes the end of the CDR3, since the read stops 4 residues before it. This chain connects TRBV13-1 to TRBJ1-2; D call uncertain. Between the trimmed V and J ends, which lost 3 bases and 0 bases, there was a span of 9 bases. The CDR3 is 14 amino acids. The V gene's germline CDR1 is NSHNY and CDR2 SYGAGN. The CDR3 is CASSVTFANSDYTF. CDR3 DNA, as far as it was read: TGTGCCAGCAGTGTGACATTTGCAAACTCC.

This clone has just a few counts. Gene labels here are mouse ones. The CDR3 sequence is CTCSAAGTSAETLYF. CDR3 DNA, as far as it was read: TGCACCTGCAGTGCAGCAGGGACTAGTGCAGAA. This chain connects TRBV1 to TRBJ2-3; perhaps TRBD2 as D (6 bases). The read terminates 4 residues before the CDR3 end, so the remaining end is supplied by the germline J gene. The germline V gene has CDR1 NSQYPW and CDR2 LRSPGD (reference sequence). The CDR3 runs to 15 residues. Trimming cost V 1 base and J 0 bases, with 8 bases left between them.

The sample holds a few counts of this clone. Mouse names are used for the genes. Coverage ceases 4 residues before the CDR3 finishes, and the germline J gene fills in the end. The chain combines TRBV1 with TRBJ2-7, with TRBD1 as a possible D gene (6 bases). CDR3 length: 13 residues. With 4 bases removed from V and 0 bases from J, the gap between germline ends came to 7 bases. Germline assignment: CDR1 NSQYPW and CDR2 LRSPGD (reference sequence). The DNA read from the CDR3 is TGCACCTGCAGTGACAGGGACTCCTAT. Amino acid sequence: CTCSDRDSY. The whole CDR3 sequence reads CTCSDRDSYEQYF.

This clone turned up a few times. The gene names given are mouse names. The observed sequence ends 4 residues before the CDR3 terminus, with the missing tail filled in from the germline J gene. This rearrangement joins TRBV1 to TRBJ2-2; D is unclear. The V gene's germline CDR1 is NSQYPW and CDR2 LRSPGD (reference sequence). This CDR3 spans 14 amino acids. Trimming left V 1 base short and J 1 base short, with 4 bases between. CDR3 DNA (partial): TGCACCTGCAGTGCAGTCAAAAACACCGGG. It encodes CTCSAVKNTG. The complete CDR3 reads CTCSAVKNTGQLYF.